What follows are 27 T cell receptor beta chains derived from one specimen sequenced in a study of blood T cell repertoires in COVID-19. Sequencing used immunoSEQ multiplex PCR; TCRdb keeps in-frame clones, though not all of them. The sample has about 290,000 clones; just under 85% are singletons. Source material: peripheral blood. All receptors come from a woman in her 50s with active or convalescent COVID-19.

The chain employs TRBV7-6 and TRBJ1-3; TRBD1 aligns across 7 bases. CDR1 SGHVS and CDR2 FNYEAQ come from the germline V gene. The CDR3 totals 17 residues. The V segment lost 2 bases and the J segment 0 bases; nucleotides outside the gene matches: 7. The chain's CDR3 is CASSLRTGPYSGNTIYF. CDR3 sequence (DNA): TGTGCCAGCAGCTTAAGGACAGGACCATACTCTGGAAACACCATATATTTT.

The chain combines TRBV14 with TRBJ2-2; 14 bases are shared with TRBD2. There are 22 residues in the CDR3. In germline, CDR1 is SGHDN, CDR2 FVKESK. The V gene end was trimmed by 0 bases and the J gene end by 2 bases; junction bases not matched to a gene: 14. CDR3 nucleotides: TGTGCCAGCAGCCAAGAATCATATCATGGGACTAGCGGGAGAAGAAACACCGGGGAGCTGTTTTTT. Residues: CASSQESYHGTSGRRNTGELFF.

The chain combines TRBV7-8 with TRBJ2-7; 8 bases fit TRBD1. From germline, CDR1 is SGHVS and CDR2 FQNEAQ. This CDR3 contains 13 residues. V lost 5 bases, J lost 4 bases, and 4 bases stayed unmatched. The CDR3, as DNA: TGTGCCAGCAGCCCCGGACAGGGATACGAGCAGTACTTC. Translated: CASSPGQGYEQYF.

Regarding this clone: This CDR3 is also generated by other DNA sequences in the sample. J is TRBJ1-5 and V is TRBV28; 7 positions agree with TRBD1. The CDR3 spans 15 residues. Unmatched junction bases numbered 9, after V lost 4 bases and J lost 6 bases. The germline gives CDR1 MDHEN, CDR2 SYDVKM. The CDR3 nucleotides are TGTGCCAGCAGTTCCTCCGACAGGGATGGTCAGCCCCAGCATTTT. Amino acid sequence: CASSSSDRDGQPQHF. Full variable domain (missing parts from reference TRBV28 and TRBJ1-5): DVKVTQSSRYLVKRTGEKVFLECVQDMDHENMFWYRQDPGLGLRLIYFSYDVKMKEKGDIPEGYSVSREKKERFSLILESASTNQTSMYLCASSSSDRDGQPQHFGDGTRLSIL.

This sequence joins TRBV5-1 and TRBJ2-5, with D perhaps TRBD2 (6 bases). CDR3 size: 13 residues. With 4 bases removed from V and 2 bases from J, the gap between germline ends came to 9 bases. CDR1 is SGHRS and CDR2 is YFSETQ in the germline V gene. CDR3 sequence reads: CASSPGAQETQYF. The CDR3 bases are TGCGCCAGCAGCCCGGGAGCGCAAGAGACCCAGTACTTC.

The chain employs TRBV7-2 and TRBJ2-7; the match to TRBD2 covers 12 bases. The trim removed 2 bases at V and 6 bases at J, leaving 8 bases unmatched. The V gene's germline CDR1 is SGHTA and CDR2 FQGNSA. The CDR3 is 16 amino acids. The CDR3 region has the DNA TGTGCCAGCAGCTTATCAGAACTAGCGGGAGGCGGCGAGCAGTACTTC. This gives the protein CASSLSELAGGGEQYF.

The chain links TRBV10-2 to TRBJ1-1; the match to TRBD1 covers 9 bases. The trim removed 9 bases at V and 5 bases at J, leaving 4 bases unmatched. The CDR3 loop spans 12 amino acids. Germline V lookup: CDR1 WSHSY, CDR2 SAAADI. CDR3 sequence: CASRTGETEAFF. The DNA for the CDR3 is TGCGCCAGTCGGACAGGGGAGACTGAAGCTTTCTTT.

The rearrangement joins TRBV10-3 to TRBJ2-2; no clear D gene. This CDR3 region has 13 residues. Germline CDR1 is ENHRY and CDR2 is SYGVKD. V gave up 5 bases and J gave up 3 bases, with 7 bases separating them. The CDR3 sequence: CAISRSDTGELFF. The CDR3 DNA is TGTGCCATCAGTCGCTCGGACACCGGGGAGCTGTTTTTT.

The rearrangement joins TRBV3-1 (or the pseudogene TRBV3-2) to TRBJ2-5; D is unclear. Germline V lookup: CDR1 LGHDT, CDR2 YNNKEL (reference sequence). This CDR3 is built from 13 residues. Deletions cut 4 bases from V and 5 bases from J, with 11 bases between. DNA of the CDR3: TGTGCCAGCAGCCCGCGCATCCGGGAGACCCAGTACTTC. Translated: CASSPRIRETQYF.

The CDR3 loop is CASSNVGLLAKNIQYF. The CDR3 nucleotides read TGTGCCAGTAGTAATGTGGGGCTTCTAGCCAAAAACATTCAGTACTTC. The rearrangement links TRBV19 to TRBJ2-4; D possibly corresponds to TRBD1 (5 bases). Per germline, CDR1 LNHDA and CDR2 SQIVND (reference sequence). The V and J ends lost 4 bases and 0 bases respectively, with 13 bases between them. The CDR3 length is 16 residues.

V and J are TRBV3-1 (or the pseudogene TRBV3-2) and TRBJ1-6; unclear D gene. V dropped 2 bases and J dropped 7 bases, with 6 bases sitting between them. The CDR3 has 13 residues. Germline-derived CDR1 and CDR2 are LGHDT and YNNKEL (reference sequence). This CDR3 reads CASSQLGNSPLHF. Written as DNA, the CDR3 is TGTGCCAGCAGCCAACTCGGGAATTCACCCCTCCACTTT.

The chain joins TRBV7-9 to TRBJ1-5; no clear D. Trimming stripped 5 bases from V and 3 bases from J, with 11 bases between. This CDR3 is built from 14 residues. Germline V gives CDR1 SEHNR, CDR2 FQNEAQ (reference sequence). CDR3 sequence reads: CASSLGSDNQPQHF. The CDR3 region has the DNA TGTGCCAGCAGCCTAGGGTCAGACAATCAGCCCCAGCATTTT.

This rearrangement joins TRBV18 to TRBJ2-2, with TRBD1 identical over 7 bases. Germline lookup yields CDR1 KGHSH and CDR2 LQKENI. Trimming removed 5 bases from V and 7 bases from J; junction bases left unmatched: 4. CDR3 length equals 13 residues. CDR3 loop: CASSDRDIGELFF. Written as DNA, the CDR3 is TGTGCCAGCTCAGACAGGGACATCGGGGAGCTGTTTTTT.

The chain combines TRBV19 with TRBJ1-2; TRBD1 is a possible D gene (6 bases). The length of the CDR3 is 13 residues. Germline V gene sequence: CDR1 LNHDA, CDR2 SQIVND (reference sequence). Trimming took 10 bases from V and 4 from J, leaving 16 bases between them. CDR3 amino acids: CATEDRSGYGYTF. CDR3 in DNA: TGTGCCACCGAAGACAGGTCTGGCTATGGCTACACCTTC.

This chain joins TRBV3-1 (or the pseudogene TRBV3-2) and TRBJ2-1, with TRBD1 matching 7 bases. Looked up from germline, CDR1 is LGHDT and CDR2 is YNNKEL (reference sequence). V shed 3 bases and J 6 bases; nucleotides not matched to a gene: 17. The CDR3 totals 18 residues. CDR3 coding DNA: TGTGCCAGCAGCCATACGCCGATGTGGGACAGACAGGGCAATGAGCAGTTCTTC. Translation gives CASSHTPMWDRQGNEQFF.

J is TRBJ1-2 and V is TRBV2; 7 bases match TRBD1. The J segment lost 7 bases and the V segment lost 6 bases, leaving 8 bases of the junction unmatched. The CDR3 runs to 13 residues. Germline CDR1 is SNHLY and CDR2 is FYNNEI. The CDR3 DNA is TGTGCCAGCAGCTCAGGGGGGCGGGCTGGCTACACCTTC. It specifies CASSSGGRAGYTF.

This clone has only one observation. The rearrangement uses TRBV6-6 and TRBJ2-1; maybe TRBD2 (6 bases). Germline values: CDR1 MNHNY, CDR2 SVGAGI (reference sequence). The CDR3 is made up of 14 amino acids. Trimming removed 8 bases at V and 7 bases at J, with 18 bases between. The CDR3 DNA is TGTGCCAGCTGCGGGGCAGGGAAAGGTAATGAGCAGTTCTTC. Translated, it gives CASCGAGKGNEQFF.

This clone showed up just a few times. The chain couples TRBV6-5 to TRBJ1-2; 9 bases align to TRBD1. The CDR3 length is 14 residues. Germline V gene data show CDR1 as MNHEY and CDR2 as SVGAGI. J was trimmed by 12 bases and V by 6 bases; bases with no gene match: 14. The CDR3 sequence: CASRPDRGFSHDTF. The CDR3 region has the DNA TGTGCCAGCAGGCCCGACAGGGGGTTTTCGCATGACACCTTC.

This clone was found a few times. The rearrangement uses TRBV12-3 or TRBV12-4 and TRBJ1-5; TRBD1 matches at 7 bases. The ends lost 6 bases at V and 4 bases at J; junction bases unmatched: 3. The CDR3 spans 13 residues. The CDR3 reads CASRKTGNQPQHF. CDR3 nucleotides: TGTGCCAGCAGAAAGACAGGGAATCAGCCCCAGCATTTT.

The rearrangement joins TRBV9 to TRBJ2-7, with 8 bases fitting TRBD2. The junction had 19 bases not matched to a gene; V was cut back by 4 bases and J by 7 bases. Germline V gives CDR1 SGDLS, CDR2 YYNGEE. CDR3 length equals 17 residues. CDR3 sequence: CASSPSPGSGSYGEQYF. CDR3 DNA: TGTGCCAGCAGCCCCTCCCCGGGAAGCGGGAGCTATGGAGAGCAGTACTTC.

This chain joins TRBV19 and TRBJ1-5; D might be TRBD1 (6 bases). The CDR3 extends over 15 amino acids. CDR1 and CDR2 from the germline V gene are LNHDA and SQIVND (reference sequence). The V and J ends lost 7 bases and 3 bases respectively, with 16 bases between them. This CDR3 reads CASTPNRVDNQPQHF. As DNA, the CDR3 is TGTGCCAGTACCCCGAACAGGGTGGACAATCAGCCCCAGCATTTT.

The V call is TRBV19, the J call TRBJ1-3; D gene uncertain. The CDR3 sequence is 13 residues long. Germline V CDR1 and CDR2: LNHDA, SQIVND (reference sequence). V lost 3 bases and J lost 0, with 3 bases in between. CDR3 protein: CASSIVSGNTIYF. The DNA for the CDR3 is TGTGCCAGTAGTATCGTCTCTGGAAACACCATATATTTT.

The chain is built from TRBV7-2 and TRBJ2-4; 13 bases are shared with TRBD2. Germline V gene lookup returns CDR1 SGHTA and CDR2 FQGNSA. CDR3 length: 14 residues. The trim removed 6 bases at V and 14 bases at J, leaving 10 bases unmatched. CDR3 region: CASSSGLAGRGEYF. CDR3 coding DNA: TGTGCCAGCAGTTCGGGACTAGCGGGGAGGGGGGAGTACTTC.

The CDR3 protein is CASSLGSRKGTGELFF. The CDR3 nucleotides are TGTGCCAGCAGCTTGGGCAGCAGGAAAGGCACCGGGGAGCTGTTTTTT. The chain links TRBV5-4 to TRBJ2-2, with D uncertain. The V end was cut by 0 bases, the J end by 4 bases, with 13 bases between. Germline CDR1 SGHNT, CDR2 YYREEE (reference sequence). The CDR3 contains 16 residues.

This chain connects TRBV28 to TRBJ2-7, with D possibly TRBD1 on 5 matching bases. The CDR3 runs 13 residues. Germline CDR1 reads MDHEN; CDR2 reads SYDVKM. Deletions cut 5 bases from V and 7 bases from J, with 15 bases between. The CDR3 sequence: CASSIGAEREQYF. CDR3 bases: TGTGCCAGCAGTATTGGGGCGGAAAGGGAGCAGTACTTC.

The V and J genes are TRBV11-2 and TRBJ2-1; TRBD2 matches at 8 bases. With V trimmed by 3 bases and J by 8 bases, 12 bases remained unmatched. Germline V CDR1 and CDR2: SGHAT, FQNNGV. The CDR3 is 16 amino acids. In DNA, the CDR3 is TGTGCCAGCAGCTTTGGGGGGTGGGGACTAGTCTATGAGCAGTTCTTC. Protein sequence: CASSFGGWGLVYEQFF.

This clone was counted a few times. CDR3 in DNA: TGTGCCAGCTCACGCTCCGGGACAGGCTACGAGCAGTACTTC. Translation: CASSRSGTGYEQYF. The chain carries TRBV18 and TRBJ2-7; 8 bases agree with TRBD1. CDR3 length: 14 amino acids. The V gene end was trimmed by 4 bases and the J gene end by 3 bases; junction bases not matched to a gene: 5. Looked up from germline, CDR1 is KGHSH and CDR2 is LQKENI.